A selection of T cell receptor beta chains follows, all from one sample in a study of blood T cell repertoires in COVID-19. Sequenced by immunoSEQ multiplex PCR; TCRdb stores in-frame clones only, minus some. The table includes a few hundred thousand clones, 87% detected once. Sequenced: PBMCs or T cells enriched from blood (not recorded which). The receptor source for this set is a woman aged 40 to 55 who had recovered from COVID-19. CDR3s leave out the opening cysteine and the closing phenylalanine or tryptophan.

v_call cdr3_aa
TRBV18 ASSSGLTDYGYT
TRBV5-1 ASSLDRGGGYT
TRBV6-2/TRBV6-3 ASSYPGSGYSNQPQH
TRBV21-1 ASSKVTTLYTDTQY
TRBV12-3/TRBV12-4 ASSLSSYYGYT
TRBV4-1 ASSQSPSGGRAYNEQF
TRBV27 ASSLRPHSGASTDTQY
TRBV30 AWSVGGSSTDTQY
TRBV7-2 ASSSTGSGNTIY
TRBV27 ASRTSTGSMDGYT
TRBV5-1 ASSPAGEGETQY
TRBV6-5 ASSFSEVADTQY
TRBV5-8 ASRPGRVLNSAETQY
TRBV27 ASSLNGQPIQETQY
TRBV1 TSRRTGTVTDTQY
TRBV10-3 AISESTGGETQY
TRBV7-8 ASSSRRDHGYT
TRBV5-1 ASSSGTGGNSPLH
TRBV10-3 AISEPRGQDYGYT
TRBV3-1/TRBV3-2 ASSPGTRNTIY
TRBV28 ASHRGSGRAGEQF
TRBV15 ATSRGGTSGERETQY
TRBV6-2/TRBV6-3 ASSAGTVSSLSYEQY
TRBV7-2 ASSTTRTAYEQY
TRBV9 ASSVSLADNEQF